Given below is one T cell receptor beta chain in context. This receptor's antigen is unknown. Per-base qualities were not stored, and no clone one base away is much larger. This CDR3 is also generated by other DNA sequences in the sample. This record belongs to a study of blood T cell repertoires in COVID-19 (dated by TCRdb to 2020 to 2022). Background for the entire study: Samples covering the acute and convalescent phases of COVID-19 were provided by collaborators in the United States, Italy and Spain. Where HLA class I and class II types were available, the types were taken from metadata supplied by the sample provider, not from assay-based typing. The repertoires were released in a freely available public database meant as a resource for research on the immune response to SARS-CoV-2. Samples were obtained from the ongoing ImmuneRACE study (first 160 participants) and from approximately 1,200 subjects provided by 6 global collaborators. The prospective study material was composed of cDNA or gDNA derived from T cells, B-cell-depleted T cells, or PBMCs. The sample metadata nearly always contained a de-identified subject ID, COVID-19 status, age in years and sex. Deeply sampled blood TCRbeta repertoires from subjects exposed to, actively infected with, or recovered from COVID-19 were included in the dataset. What the work shows at the level of the full study, not this receptor alone: The amount of clinical and demographic metadata varied by source and participant and was provided uncurated.

TCRbeta CDR3 regions were amplified from genomic DNA by means of the immunoSEQ Assay, a bias-controlled multiplex PCR. The paper's data handling went like this. Nucleated cell counts per sample were estimated from amplification of reference gene primers within the assay. To quantify the absolute abundance of each unique TCRbeta CDR3 rearrangement, sequence reads were collapsed and filtered. For each sample, productive Simpson clonality was calculated as the square root of Simpson's diversity index over productive rearrangements. Entries here come from immuneACCESS through TCRdb and include only in-frame sequences with V and J called. Some clones fail to appear in such tables; in the studies checked, an unresolved V gene covers under half of the shortfall, and the cause of the remainder is unknown. The V and J calls and clone size come from that table; D and trimming were worked out from the DNA. This sample is represented by about 380,000 clones; 80% to 90% of them were singletons. The top ten hold 1.3% of the sample.

In the prospective study, participants were about 18 to 90 years old, resided in about two dozen geographic areas of the United States, and were enrolled through a virtual design. In the prospective study, cohorts were assigned on the basis of participant-reported clinical history obtained from a screening survey and a study questionnaire. For ImmuneRACE Cohort 3, a participant was defined as recovered based on two consecutive negative NP/OP PCR tests, clearance by a healthcare professional, or resolution of symptoms. Mobile phlebotomists in the prospective study collected whole blood, serum and a nasopharyngeal or oropharyngeal swab from every participant. Additional blood draws and questionnaires over an approximately two-month period could optionally be provided by prospective study participants. Before DNA extraction, blood samples from the prospective study were shipped at room temperature or frozen.

The CDR3 sequence holds 12 residues, the cysteine and phenylalanine included. Kept here is only the CDR3 DNA, which spans 36 bases and is read in frame from base 1. V and J are truncated by 3 bases and 7 bases respectively, leaving an intervening sequence of 9 bases. CDR1 and CDR2, per the germline V gene (reference sequence), are LGHDT and YNNKEL. This receptor was taken from a man younger than 45 who had recovered from COVID-19. The sample comprised PBMCs or T cells enriched from blood (not recorded which). The chain joins TRBV3-1 (or the pseudogene TRBV3-2) to TRBJ1-2; the D gene is perhaps TRBD1, from 5 matching bases. The base sequence is TGTGCCAGCAGCCATAGGGGCTCTGGCTACACCTTC. It translates as CASSHRGSGYTF.